This T cell receptor beta chain was identified in a study of regulatory T cells in long-lasting Graves disease (dated by TCRdb to the early 2020s). Concerning the study at large: In the newly diagnosed Graves' disease group, patients had been taking antithyroid drugs for less than 3 months. A total of some 33 samples were covered by TCR sequencing, comprising approximately 13 persistent and roughly 20 newly diagnosed Graves' disease patients. This study used TCR sequencing and RNA sequencing of peripheral blood to compare persistent Graves' disease patients against newly diagnosed Graves' disease patients. The study was conducted in China and was registered as a clinical trial.

The time point label here, explained by the study, means: newly diagnosed GD, antithyroid drugs for less than 3 months. RNA was extracted from PBMCs in TRIzol for both TCR sequencing and RNA sequencing. The diagnosis of Graves' disease followed American Thyroid Association guidelines. Patients for the study were recruited at an endocrinology department in Xi'an, China. From each patient, 7.5 to 10 milliliters of peripheral blood was collected into an EDTA anticoagulant tube. Ficoll Paque Plus density gradient separation was used to isolate PBMCs, and no further T cell sorting was done. An Agilent 2100 Bioanalyzer and agarose gel were used to check RNA quality, and a NanoDrop 2000 was used to measure RNA concentration. The library was generated by multiplex PCR. Sequenced on an Illumina HiSeq 4000. CDR3 regions were amplified by Arm-PCR with iRepertoire HTBI primers to construct TCR beta libraries. Before sequencing, the PCR products underwent gel purification. The original pipeline was this. Gene usage analysis of CDR3 amino acid clonotypes used the approximately 62 TRBV and around 14 TRBJ segments found across samples. Filtered high-quality paired reads were merged into contigs using COPE and FqMerger. Contigs were aligned with BLAST to IMGT TRBV, TRBD and TRBJ reference genes, and CDR3 was defined per IMGT. Clonotypes above 0.1% frequency were classified as highly expanded clones. Repertoire diversity was measured by Shannon entropy, and V-J evenness by the Gini coefficient. Clonotypes shared by more than one individual were considered public. The public reads were reprocessed in TCRdb via fastp at Q25 and MiXCR, keeping in-frame beta chains. Entries are consolidated by CDR3 protein sequence, retaining the most common genes and DNA. The V and J calls and clone size are TCRdb's, not the authors'. Present in this sample are 450,000 to 700,000 distinct CDR3 sequences, roughly 14% of which were seen just once. The top ten hold 10% of the sample.

Findings and caveats that apply to the study as a whole: TRBV28, TRBJ1-2 and TRBJ2-5 were preferentially used in persistent disease, while TRBV20-1 and TRBJ2-1 were favored in newly diagnosed disease. Persistent Graves' disease patients showed lower TCR Shannon entropy and fewer highly expanded clones than newly diagnosed patients, suggesting clonal expansion. A larger number of public clonotypes was shared among persistent patients (fewer than 3,000) than among newly diagnosed patients (roughly 1,000). The authors acknowledged the small sample size as a limitation that may reduce accuracy. Peripheral blood alone was examined, since thyroid tissue, which constituted the primary lesion, could not be accessed. Sequencing and analysis were restricted to the TCR beta chain.

This clonotype was picked up many times. There is no known antigen for this receptor. Per-base qualities were not stored, and no clone one base away is much larger. The germline V gene (reference sequence) provides CDR1 DFQATT and CDR2 SNEGSKA. Its CDR3 holds 12 amino acids, cysteine through phenylalanine. Only the CDR3 DNA stays, 36 bases, in frame from base 1. V was cut back by 3 bases and J by 9 bases, leaving a gap of 12 bases between them. These data also featured in a second study, about T cells in Graves' hyperthyroidism and ophthalmopathy. That second publication adds: A patient counted as having stable Graves' hyperthyroidism if no progression to ophthalmopathy occurred over 18 months of follow-up. Hyperthyroidism patients were newly diagnosed, had a disease duration of under 2 months, and were aged 18 to 65 years. Any patient with an uncontrolled infection, another autoimmune disease, pregnancy or lactation was excluded. Diagnoses relied on clinical symptoms, serum thyroxine and TRAb, thyroid ultrasound and orbital computed tomography. The first round of RT-PCR for the TCR CDR3 was performed with the HTBI primer set and the Qiagen OneStep RT-PCR kit. Most expanded thyroid clonotypes (frequency above 0.001) were also detected in blood, suggesting blood repertoires may reflect thyroid immune responses. Ophthalmopathy was separated from stable hyperthyroidism by a 13 V-J signature model, with just over 85% sensitivity and just over 81% specificity obtained in cross-validation and 80%/75% obtained in testing. In validation, the model predicted progression to ophthalmopathy a median of about 5.9 months before onset, with about 67% sensitivity and roughly 72% specificity. A discovery cohort of about a hundred patients, 43 with Graves' ophthalmopathy and 55 to 60 with stable Graves' hyperthyroidism, was used to find distinguishing TCR V-J signatures. An independent validation cohort of some 18 hyperthyroidism patients and 17 patients who later progressed to ophthalmopathy tested prospective prediction of ophthalmopathy. The 100 discovery patients were randomly split 7:3 into training and test sets. In addition, the study compared T-cell repertoires in thyroid tissue and in blood from roughly six Graves' hyperthyroidism patients. After blood sampling, hyperthyroidism patients were treated with methimazole at a starting dose of 30 mg daily, and ophthalmopathy patients were treated with high-dose intravenous methylprednisolone. Libraries were constructed in a second round of multiplex PCR, after which size selection and purification were performed. Libraries were sequenced paired-end with 100 bp reads on an Illumina HiSeq2000. SOAPnuke was used to process the raw data, throwing out any read that contained adapters or uncalled bases, had a mean Phred below 15, or lacked an exact constant-primer or identifier match. COPE v1.2.5 was used to merge high-quality paired reads, and clonotypes were defined as unique nucleotide sequences. MiTCR v1.1 was used to align clonotypes to the IMGT TRBV, TRBD and TRBJ reference segments. The analysis included only V-J combinations with a frequency above 0.0001, which together covered 99% to 99.2% of the repertoires. A TCS score was defined as the ratio of F50 (clonal expansion) to E x V (chaos), with BLOSUM62-based TCRdist applied between CDR3 peptides within each V-J. Welch's t-statistics and random forest reduced some 510 V-J features to roughly 13, which were used in a naive Bayes classifier (R e1071). No statistical method was used to set the sample size in advance, and investigators knew the group allocation. TCR Vbeta CDR3 sequencing of 120 to 150 peripheral blood samples (43 ophthalmopathy, 75 to 80 hyperthyroidism and some 17 progressor patients) is reported in the paper.

The material sequenced was peripheral blood mononuclear cells (PBMCs), taken at new diagnosis, from a patient treated with antithyroid drugs. The sequence is built from TRBV20-1 and TRBJ2-1; no D gene is confidently identified. The receptor comes from a young man with Graves disease. Donor details come from another sample of the same person, matched by shared clones. The base sequence is TGCAGTGCTAGCGAGTCTTGGGGTGAGCAGTTCTTC. The encoded protein is CSASESWGEQFF.